This TCR beta chain was identified in a study of T cells in Graves' hyperthyroidism and ophthalmopathy (dated by TCRdb to the late 2010s). For the study in its entirety: To identify distinguishing TCR V-J signatures, a discovery cohort of about 100 patients was used, comprising some 45 with Graves' ophthalmopathy and under 60 with stable Graves' hyperthyroidism. Following sampling, methimazole starting at 30 mg daily was given to hyperthyroidism patients, and high-dose intravenous methylprednisolone was given to ophthalmopathy patients. Prospective prediction of ophthalmopathy was tested in an independent validation cohort of 18 to 20 hyperthyroidism patients and 17 patients who later progressed to ophthalmopathy. The paper describes TCR Vbeta CDR3 sequencing of roughly 130 peripheral blood samples, made up of fewer than 50 ophthalmopathy patients, around 73 hyperthyroidism patients and around 17 progressor patients. In several Graves' hyperthyroidism patients, the study also compared T-cell repertoires from thyroid tissue with T-cell repertoires from blood. The 100 discovery patients were divided at random into training and test sets in a 7:3 ratio.

TCR beta CDR3 regions were amplified from RNA transcripts. The first round of RT-PCR for the TCR CDR3 was performed with the HTBI primer set and the Qiagen OneStep RT-PCR kit. A second multiplex PCR round built the libraries, followed by size selection and purification. Libraries were sequenced paired-end with 100 bp reads on an Illumina HiSeq2000. As for the authors' bioinformatics: SOAPnuke was used to process the raw data, removing reads that contained adapters or uncalled bases, had a mean Phred below 15, or lacked an exact match to the constant primer or identifier. COPE v1.2.5 was used to merge the high-quality paired reads, and each unique nucleotide sequence was defined as a clonotype. MiTCR v1.1 was used to align the clonotypes against IMGT TRBV, TRBD and TRBJ reference segments. The analysis included only V-J combinations with a frequency above 0.0001, which together covered over 98% of the repertoires. The TCS score was defined as the ratio of F50 (clonal expansion) to E x V (chaos), calculated using BLOSUM62-based TCRdist between CDR3 peptides within each V-J. Welch's t-statistics and random forest reduced just over 500 V-J features to 13, which were used in a naive Bayes classifier (R e1071). The similarity between thyroid and blood repertoires was quantified using the Morisita-Horn index. TCRdb reran the public reads through fastp at Q25 and MiXCR, keeping productive beta chains. Rows merge per CDR3 protein into single entries with the most common DNA and genes. The V and J calls follow TCRdb's processing rather than the paper's. This sample gives 500,000 to 600,000 distinct CDR3 sequences in total; approximately 49% of them show up just once. About 43% of the sample is taken by the ten largest.

Any patient with an uncontrolled infection, another autoimmune disease, pregnancy or lactation was excluded. Diagnoses were based on clinical symptoms, serum thyroxine and TRAb, thyroid ultrasound and orbital computed tomography. Trizol reagent was used to extract total RNA, and RNA quality was then checked on an Agilent 2100 Bioanalyzer. The CDR3 contains 14 residues, cysteine and phenylalanine counted. Just the 42-base CDR3 DNA is kept, in frame starting at base 1. Trimming costs V 0 bases and J 4 bases, and their ends lie 9 bases apart. CDR1 LNHDA and CDR2 SQIVND were looked up in the germline V gene (reference sequence). The paper as a whole reports these results and caveats: No statistical method was used to fix the sample size in advance, and group allocation was not hidden from the investigators. Ophthalmopathy was separated from stable hyperthyroidism by a 13 V-J signature model, with about 86% sensitivity and about 81% specificity obtained in cross-validation and 80%/75% obtained in testing. In validation, the model predicted progression to ophthalmopathy with 55% to 71% sensitivity and around 72% specificity, a median of roughly seven months before onset. Most expanded thyroid clonotypes (frequency above 0.001) were also detected in blood, suggesting blood repertoires may reflect thyroid immune responses.

With regard to this clonotype: Its cognate antigen has yet to be identified. The input lacks base qualities; no much larger clone sits a single base away.

The sequenced material came from peripheral blood or thyroid tissue (not recorded which). The receptor was derived from an adult woman with Graves' disease, either hyperthyroidism or ophthalmopathy (not recorded which). The chain employs TRBV19 and TRBJ2-5; a weak D assignment points to TRBD2 (6 bases agree). This receptor has the CDR3 CASSIDRGTETQYF. The bases read TGTGCCAGTAGTATAGATCGCGGGACAGAGACCCAGTACTTC.